The 21 T cell receptor beta chains below all came from one sample that was sequenced in a study of radiotherapy plus CTLA-4 blockade in lung cancer. TCRdb keeps only in-frame clones here, not all; method: immunoSEQ multiplex PCR. The sample includes about 110,000 clones, about four fifths of them seen just once. This material consisted of peripheral blood, taken from a patient treated with radiotherapy plus ipilimumab. The source of these receptors is a human donor with non-small cell lung cancer that progressed on radiotherapy plus ipilimumab. Some clones in this sample may be carry-over from other donors' samples.

On this clone: A junction boundary mismatches the germline segment, possibly from a read error. At the DNA level, this CDR3 is encoded by other sequences in the same sample as well. The chain employs TRBV5-1 and TRBJ2-1, with 12 bases matching TRBD2. Looked up from germline, CDR1 is SGHRS and CDR2 is YFSETQ. There are 13 residues in the CDR3. The CDR3 region has the DNA TGCGCCAGCAGCTTTGGTCTAGCGGGGGGGCTGATCTTC. This encodes CASSFGLAGGLIF.

The chain is built from TRBV19 and TRBJ1-5; D remains unclear. V lost 3 bases, J lost 5 bases, and 11 bases lay in between. Germline V lookup: CDR1 LNHDA, CDR2 SQIVND (reference sequence). The CDR3 runs to 14 residues. DNA for the CDR3: TGTGCCAGTAGTATCGGGCGGGCGGATCAGCCCCAGCATTTT. Translation: CASSIGRADQPQHF.

The chain employs TRBV10-3 and TRBJ2-7; D may be TRBD2 (5 bases). Trimming took 2 bases from V and 3 from J, leaving 11 bases between them. The CDR3 length is 14 residues. The germline V gene has CDR1 ENHRY and CDR2 SYGVKD. CDR3 amino acids: CAISERGMGYEQYF. In DNA, the CDR3 is TGTGCCATCAGTGAGCGAGGGATGGGCTACGAGCAGTACTTC.

The count of this clone is one. This chain connects TRBV2 to TRBJ2-3, with 9 bases that match TRBD2. From germline, CDR1 is SNHLY and CDR2 FYNNEI. J lost 1 base, V lost 5 bases, and 13 bases had no gene match. The CDR3 is made up of 18 amino acids. CDR3 amino acids: CASSPPVGRGGGTDTQYF. DNA of the CDR3: TGTGCCAGCAGTCCACCGGTGGGGCGGGGGGGAGGCACAGATACGCAGTATTTT.

This chain uses TRBV14 with TRBJ2-7; the D is unclear. V was pared by 0 bases and J by 9 bases, with 15 bases between. The germline gives CDR1 SGHDN, CDR2 FVKESK. The CDR3 length is 14 residues. CDR3 amino acids: CASSQDSGTKGQYF. The CDR3 DNA reads as TGTGCCAGCAGCCAAGACAGTGGCACAAAGGGGCAGTACTTC.

V is TRBV29-1 and J is TRBJ1-3; 12 nucleotides line up with TRBD1. In germline, CDR1 is SQVTM, CDR2 ANQGSEA. Trimming at V came to 7 bases and at J to 6 bases, leaving 4 bases not matched to a gene. CDR3 length: 13 residues. The CDR3 DNA reads as TGCAGCGCTGAGGGACAGGGGGCAAACACCATATATTTT. Protein product: CSAEGQGANTIYF.

The V gene is TRBV27, the J gene TRBJ1-6; TRBD1 is a possible D gene (6 bases). Deletions cut 2 bases from V and 8 bases from J, with 13 bases between. Germline CDR1 reads MNHEY; CDR2 reads SMNVEV (reference sequence). The CDR3 runs 15 residues. CDR3 DNA: TGTGCCAGCAGTTTACGAGGGGGGTTGGATTCACCCCTCCACTTT. Translating gives CASSLRGGLDSPLHF.

This clone was observed once. The J gene is TRBJ2-2, the V gene TRBV7-3; TRBD2 matches 12 bases. V dropped 5 bases and J dropped 3; count of bases not matched to a gene: 1. Germline V gene lookup returns CDR1 SGHTA and CDR2 FQGTGA. The CDR3 runs 15 residues. CDR3 in DNA: TGTGCCAGCAGCCGACTAGCGGGGGACACCGGGGAGCTGTTTTTT. Translating it yields CASSRLAGDTGELFF.

The chain recombines TRBV29-1 with TRBJ2-5; TRBD2 matches 7 bases. CDR1 SQVTM and CDR2 ANQGSEA come from the germline V gene. V dropped 1 base and J dropped 5; count of bases not matched to a gene: 7. This CDR3 contains 14 residues. This CDR3 reads CSVEGGRGYETQYF. For the CDR3, the DNA is TGCAGCGTTGAAGGGGGGAGGGGTTATGAGACCCAGTACTTC.

The chain recombines TRBV5-1 with TRBJ2-3; the D gene is possibly TRBD1 (6 bases). Germline CDR1 and CDR2: SGHRS and YFSETQ. This CDR3 has 14 residues. V lost 4 bases, J lost 0 bases, and 9 bases lay in between. In DNA form, the CDR3 reads TGCGCCAGCAGCCGAGGACAGAGCACAGATACGCAGTATTTT. As protein: CASSRGQSTDTQYF.

This rearrangement joins TRBV6-5 to TRBJ1-5, with TRBD1 matching 7 bases. The CDR3 is made up of 14 amino acids. Germline-derived CDR1 and CDR2 are MNHEY and SVGAGI. V lost 6 bases to trimming and J lost 6 bases; unmatched junction nucleotides: 8. CDR3 residues: CASSSVRGSQPQHF. As DNA, the CDR3 is TGTGCCAGCAGCTCTGTCAGGGGGAGTCAGCCCCAGCATTTT.

This chain links TRBV7-9 with TRBJ1-5; 11 bases match TRBD1. Looked up from germline, CDR1 is SEHNR and CDR2 is FQNEAQ (reference sequence). The CDR3 is made up of 15 amino acids. V was pared by 4 bases and J by 7 bases, with 6 bases of the junction left unmatched. The CDR3 sequence is CASSSGDRGDQPQHF. The CDR3 region has the DNA TGTGCCAGCAGCTCCGGGGACAGGGGGGACCAGCCCCAGCATTTT.

The V call is TRBV19, the J call TRBJ1-2; D is perhaps TRBD1 (6 bases). The CDR3 spans 14 residues. Trimming took off 3 bases at V and 2 bases at J, with 10 bases between the two ends. Germline V gene lookup returns CDR1 LNHDA and CDR2 SQIVND (reference sequence). The CDR3 sequence is CASSIHDRNYGYTF. CDR3 sequence (DNA): TGTGCCAGTAGTATCCACGACAGGAACTATGGCTACACCTTC. Supplemented by reference TRBV19 and TRBJ1-2, the full variable domain reads DGGITQSPKYLFRKEGQNVTLSCEQNLNHDAMYWYRQDPGQGLRLIYYSQIVNDFQKGDIAEGYSVSREKKESFPLTVTSAQKNPTAFYLCASSIHDRNYGYTFGSGTRLTVV.

The J gene is TRBJ2-1, the V gene TRBV7-8, with 10 bases that match TRBD1. Germline CDR1 SGHVS, CDR2 FQNEAQ. The ends lost 2 bases at V and 9 bases at J; junction bases unmatched: 7. The CDR3 has 15 residues. CDR3 loop: CASSLTTGGWGEQFF. The CDR3 bases are TGTGCCAGCAGCTTAACGACAGGGGGCTGGGGTGAGCAGTTCTTC.

The chain uses TRBV2 and TRBJ1-1; D remains unclear. Per germline, CDR1 SNHLY and CDR2 FYNNEI. V dropped 6 bases and J dropped 1 base, with 15 bases sitting between them. The CDR3 loop spans 15 amino acids. The CDR3 DNA reads as TGTGCCAGCAGGGGAGGACCAGACCCGAACACTGAAGCTTTCTTT. Protein: CASRGGPDPNTEAFF.

This clone was counted a few times. DNA for the CDR3: TGTGCCAGCAGCCCCGGGGGGTCGAATGACGAGCAGTACTTC. It codes for CASSPGGSNDEQYF. J is TRBJ2-7 and V is TRBV6-4, with TRBD2 matching 7 bases. The CDR3 consists of 14 residues. Germline CDR1 reads MRHNA; CDR2 reads SNTAGT. J lost 5 bases, V lost 6 bases, and 10 bases had no gene match.

The rearrangement links TRBV9 to TRBJ1-2; 8 bases are a match to TRBD1. The CDR3 is made up of 15 amino acids. Germline V gene sequence: CDR1 SGDLS, CDR2 YYNGEE. V lost 3 bases to trimming and J lost 4 bases; unmatched junction nucleotides: 8. The CDR3 sequence is CASSGSRGLGYGYTF. The CDR3 bases are TGTGCCAGCAGCGGAAGCAGGGGGCTCGGCTATGGCTACACCTTC.

CDR3 amino acids: CAWSIRDRGVAYF. The CDR3 DNA reads as TGTGCCTGGAGTATCAGGGACAGGGGGGTTGCGTATTTT. The chain recombines TRBV30 with TRBJ2-3; TRBD1 matches 11 bases. The germline CDR1 and CDR2 sequences are GTSNPN and SVGIG (reference sequence). The CDR3 loop spans 13 amino acids. V was clipped by 2 bases and J by 14 bases; unmatched bases: 9.

This clone has a handful of counts. The V call is TRBV7-9, the J call TRBJ1-1, with TRBD1 as a possible D gene (5 bases). Germline V gene sequence: CDR1 SEHNR, CDR2 FQNEAQ (reference sequence). V lost 5 bases, J lost 1 base, and 14 bases lay in between. The CDR3 extends over 15 amino acids. DNA of the CDR3: TGTGCCAGCAGCACCTATCCCCAGGGGAACACTGAAGCTTTCTTT. Protein sequence: CASSTYPQGNTEAFF.

The CDR3 coding sequence is TGTGCCAGCAGTGAAGGTCCCGGGACAGCCTACTACGAGCAGTACTTC. This gives the protein CASSEGPGTAYYEQYF. The J gene is TRBJ2-7, the V gene TRBV6-1, with 7 nucleotides matching TRBD1. Germline trimming cut 1 base from V and 3 bases from J; bases unmatched to any gene: 9. The CDR3 is 16 residues long. Germline assignment: CDR1 MNHNS and CDR2 SASEGT.

The chain recombines TRBV4-2 with TRBJ1-2, with a weak D call TRBD1 (5 bases). This CDR3 comprises 15 residues. V was shortened by 4 bases and J by 8 bases, with 20 bases between the two germline ends. Germline V lookup: CDR1 LGHNA, CDR2 YNFKEQ. CDR3 protein: CASSPRDRGLEGYTF. The DNA for the CDR3 is TGTGCCAGCAGCCCCAGGGATCGGGGACTTGAGGGCTACACCTTC.